The clone carrying this T cell receptor (beta chain) appeared once. These data come from a study of blood T cell repertoires in COVID-19. Overall study: Researchers got acute and convalescent COVID-19 samples from the United States, Italy and Spain. T cells, B-cell-depleted T cells, or PBMCs supplied cDNA or gDNA.

Original analysis: How many nucleated cells were present was estimated from reference gene primer amplification. Repertoires were generated with immunoSEQ multiplex PCR, while TCRdb's copy carries only in-frame clones and drops some. V and J calls and clone size are as listed in that table; D and trimming were resolved from the DNA. The sample records roughly 84,000 clones, approximately 75% being singletons. The CDR3 contains 11 residues. Germline V lookup: CDR1 MDHEN, CDR2 SYDVKM. Trimming took 5 bases from V and 7 from J, leaving 9 bases between them. V gene TRBV28 combines with J gene TRBJ2-7, with D unclear. The TCR sequence derives from a woman in her forties or fifties with acute or convalescent COVID-19. The sample taken for sequencing was peripheral blood. CDR3 region: CASSPLREQYF. Here the CDR3 DNA reads TGTGCCAGCAGTCCCCTCAGGGAGCAGTACTTC.